These 18 T cell receptor beta chains were sequenced from one sample in a study of beta chain features in type 1 diabetes. Findings and limits, study-wide: A moderate, significant TCRB CDR3 shortening appeared in type 1 diabetes across four CD4+ subsets.

No cognate antigen is known for these TCRs. Expressed TCRB transcripts were sequenced because the entire RNA isolate underwent reverse transcription. The repertoire was sequenced with immunoSEQ multiplex PCR; TCRdb's copy has only in-frame clones and lacks some. The sample contains around 250,000 clones, around 13% of which appear only once. The source material was naive CD4+ T cells from blood. Receptor source: a man aged 30 to 39 with type 1 diabetes.

This clone was detected a few times. The chain employs TRBV5-1 and TRBJ2-1; the D gene is possibly TRBD2 (5 bases). The V end lost 1 base, the J end lost 8 bases, and 7 bases lay between the germline ends. This CDR3 region has 12 residues. Germline loops: CDR1 SGHRS, CDR2 YFSETQ. The CDR3 is CASSLNGDEQFF. As DNA, the CDR3 is TGCGCCAGCAGCTTGAACGGGGATGAGCAGTTCTTC.

This clone was recorded a few times. A read error may account for a junction end that differs from germline. The chain is built from TRBV7-9 and TRBJ1-1, with D unclear. This CDR3 is built from 13 residues. Germline V lookup: CDR1 SEHNR, CDR2 FQNEAQ (reference sequence). The CDR3 reads CASSLAEGAEAFF. CDR3 nucleotides: TGTGCCAGCAGCTTAGCGGAGGGCGCTGAGGCTTTCTTT. The entire variable domain, with the rest obtained from reference TRBV7-9 and TRBJ1-1, is as follows: DTGVSQNPRHKITKRGQNVTFRCDPISEHNRLYWYRQTLGQGPEFLTYFQNEAQLEKSRLLSDRFSAERPKGSFSTLEIQRTEQGDSAMYLCASSLAEGAEAFFGQGTRLTVV.

This clone was counted a few times. CDR3 sequence: CASTGMAGGHNEQFF. CDR3 DNA sequence: TGTGCCAGCACCGGAATGGCGGGAGGGCACAATGAGCAGTTCTTC. The chain employs TRBV2 and TRBJ2-1, with 9 bases that match TRBD2. The V and J ends lost 7 bases and 5 bases, in that order; junction bases with no gene match: 9. The CDR3 covers 15 residues. Germline values: CDR1 SNHLY, CDR2 FYNNEI.

The gene calls are TRBV30 and TRBJ2-1; 10 bases map to TRBD2. The CDR3 length is 14 residues. Germline V gene lookup returns CDR1 GTSNPN and CDR2 SVGIG (reference sequence). Trimming at V came to 0 bases and at J to 8 bases, leaving 4 bases not matched to a gene. CDR3 sequence reads: CAWSVASGRHEQFF. CDR3 nucleotide sequence: TGTGCCTGGAGTGTAGCTAGCGGGAGACATGAGCAGTTCTTC.

This clone was counted between two and nine times. This chain's CDR3 is CASSRTGDTEAFF. The CDR3 DNA reads TGCGCCAGCAGCCGGACAGGGGACACTGAAGCTTTCTTT. This chain uses TRBV5-1 with TRBJ1-1, with 9 bases aligning to TRBD1. V lost 4 bases, J lost 3 bases, and 1 base stayed unmatched. Germline V lookup: CDR1 SGHRS, CDR2 YFSETQ. The CDR3 covers 13 residues. Full variable domain (rest looked up from reference TRBV5-1 and TRBJ1-1): KAGVTQTPRYLIKTRGQQVTLSCSPISGHRSVSWYQQTPGQGLQFLFEYFSETQRNKGNFPGRFSGRQFSNSRSEMNVSTLELGDSALYLCASSRTGDTEAFFGQGTRLTVV.

Here the CDR3 DNA reads TGTGCCAGCATCCCCACGGGAGAGGATGATGAGCAGTTCTTC. Amino acids: CASIPTGEDDEQFF. The chain has TRBV7-9 and TRBJ2-1; TRBD2 is a possible D gene (6 bases). Germline CDR1 reads SEHNR; CDR2 reads FQNEAQ (reference sequence). This CDR3 spans 14 amino acids. V lost 7 bases to trimming and J lost 8 bases, with 18 bases between them.

The chain employs TRBV11-3 and TRBJ1-1; no firm D call. Trimming took 0 bases from V and 5 from J, leaving 13 bases between them. Looked up from germline, CDR1 is SGHNT and CDR2 is YENEEA. This CDR3 has 15 residues. CDR3 nucleotide sequence: TGTGCCAGCAGCTTAGATGGGGAGGGTATGACTGAAGCTTTCTTT. This translates into CASSLDGEGMTEAFF.

V usage is TRBV14 and J usage is TRBJ2-3; 9 bases align to TRBD1. The CDR3 runs to 16 residues. CDR1 is SGHDN and CDR2 is FVKESK in the germline V gene. V shed 0 bases and J 5 bases; nucleotides not matched to a gene: 6. CDR3 in amino acids: CASSQDTGGFGDTQYF. For the CDR3, the DNA is TGTGCCAGCAGCCAAGATACAGGGGGCTTTGGAGATACGCAGTATTTT.

This clone has more than one count but fewer than ten. The rearrangement uses TRBV29-1 and TRBJ1-1; D remains ambiguous. Germline V gene data show CDR1 as SQVTM and CDR2 as ANQGSEA. The CDR3 is 10 amino acids. Between the trimmed V and J ends, which lost 7 bases and 1 base, there was a span of 4 bases. This chain's CDR3 is CSAKNTEAFF. Here the CDR3 DNA reads TGCAGCGCAAAGAACACTGAAGCTTTCTTT. Using reference TRBV29-1 and TRBJ1-1 for the parts outside the CDR3, the full variable domain is SAVISQKPSRDICQRGTSLTIQCQVDSQVTMMFWYRQQPGQSLTLIATANQGSEATYESGFVIDKFPISRPNLTFSTLTVSNMSPEDSSIYLCSAKNTEAFFGQGTRLTVV.

J is TRBJ2-3 and V is TRBV5-1; 8 bases fit TRBD2. The V gene end was trimmed by 0 bases and the J gene end by 3 bases; junction bases not matched to a gene: 9. The CDR3 sequence is 17 residues long. Germline V lookup: CDR1 SGHRS, CDR2 YFSETQ. CDR3 region: CASSLDQAGAITDTQYF. In nucleotides, the CDR3 is TGCGCCAGCAGCTTGGATCAAGCGGGAGCCATAACAGATACGCAGTATTTT.

This clone has a handful of counts. The gene calls are TRBV4-1 and TRBJ2-4, with 8 bases aligning to TRBD2. V trimming: 1 base; J trimming: 9 bases; junction bases outside the gene matches: 8. The CDR3 extends over 15 amino acids. Germline CDR1 MGHRA, CDR2 YSYEKL. The CDR3 region is CASSQVVAGFGIQYF. As DNA, the CDR3 is TGCGCCAGCAGCCAAGTGGTAGCGGGGTTCGGCATTCAGTACTTC.

This clone was observed a few times. The chain carries TRBV27 and TRBJ2-1; 9 nucleotides agree with TRBD2. CDR1 is MNHEY, CDR2 SMNVEV, per germline (reference sequence). This CDR3 comprises 15 residues. V was pared by 5 bases and J by 0 bases, with 2 bases of the junction left unmatched. The CDR3 DNA follows: TGTGCCAGCAGTCAACTAGCGGGCTCCTACAATGAGCAGTTCTTC. As protein: CASSQLAGSYNEQFF.

This clone was detected a few times. The rearrangement uses TRBV27 and TRBJ1-1; D call uncertain. CDR3 length equals 13 residues. Trimming stripped 4 bases from V and 6 bases from J, with 12 bases between. Germline V gene sequence: CDR1 MNHEY, CDR2 SMNVEV (reference sequence). CDR3 sequence (DNA): TGTGCCAGCAGTTCCCCCGGTGGTTCTGAAGCTTTCTTT. Translated: CASSSPGGSEAFF.

This chain joins TRBV19 and TRBJ2-1, with TRBD2 identical over 8 bases. CDR3 length: 15 amino acids. V lost 3 bases to trimming and J lost 7 bases; unmatched junction nucleotides: 8. In germline, CDR1 is LNHDA, CDR2 SQIVND (reference sequence). The CDR3 here is CASSMTGGRLNEQFF. CDR3 nucleotides: TGTGCCAGTAGTATGACAGGCGGGAGGCTTAATGAGCAGTTCTTC. The complete variable domain, with remaining parts taken from reference TRBV19 and TRBJ2-1, reads DGGITQSPKYLFRKEGQNVTLSCEQNLNHDAMYWYRQDPGQGLRLIYYSQIVNDFQKGDIAEGYSVSREKKESFPLTVTSAQKNPTAFYLCASSMTGGRLNEQFFGPGTRLTVL.

The table lists this clone with a few counts. The J gene is TRBJ2-5, the V gene TRBV4-1, with 7 bases lining up with TRBD1. The germline V gene has CDR1 MGHRA and CDR2 YSYEKL. The trim removed 4 bases at V and 1 base at J, leaving 6 bases unmatched. The CDR3 is 15 amino acids. This CDR3 is CASSLIGTAQETQYF. Written as DNA, the CDR3 is TGCGCCAGCAGCCTGATCGGGACAGCCCAAGAGACCCAGTACTTC.

This clone was picked up a small number of times. The rearrangement joins TRBV11-2 to TRBJ2-3; 7 bases agree with TRBD2. Germline lookup yields CDR1 SGHAT and CDR2 FQNNGV. There are 17 residues in the CDR3. Trimming removed 0 bases from V and 5 bases from J; junction bases left unmatched: 11. CDR3 amino acids: CASSLDLVTSVGDTQYF. CDR3 in DNA: TGTGCCAGCAGCTTAGACCTGGTCACTAGCGTTGGAGATACGCAGTATTTT.

Details on this clone: The sample holds other DNA sequences that translate to the same CDR3. The V and J genes are TRBV5-1 and TRBJ2-5, with TRBD1 matching 7 bases. Germline V gene sequence: CDR1 SGHRS, CDR2 YFSETQ. V lost 4 bases, J lost 0 bases, and 3 bases stayed unmatched. This CDR3 is 14 amino acids long. The CDR3 region is CASSPTGNQETQYF. The CDR3, as DNA: TGCGCCAGCAGCCCGACAGGGAACCAAGAGACCCAGTACTTC. The full variable domain, completed using reference TRBV5-1 and TRBJ2-5, is KAGVTQTPRYLIKTRGQQVTLSCSPISGHRSVSWYQQTPGQGLQFLFEYFSETQRNKGNFPGRFSGRQFSNSRSEMNVSTLELGDSALYLCASSPTGNQETQYFGPGTRLLVL.

This clone occurred a few times. The chain carries TRBV5-1 and TRBJ2-3; D is possibly TRBD2 (5 bases). The CDR3 is made up of 15 amino acids. CDR1 and CDR2 (germline): SGHRS, YFSETQ. Trimming removed 4 bases at V and 1 base at J, with 13 bases between. The chain's CDR3 is CASSEADPGTDTQYF. In DNA, the CDR3 is TGCGCCAGCAGCGAAGCGGACCCGGGCACAGATACGCAGTATTTT.